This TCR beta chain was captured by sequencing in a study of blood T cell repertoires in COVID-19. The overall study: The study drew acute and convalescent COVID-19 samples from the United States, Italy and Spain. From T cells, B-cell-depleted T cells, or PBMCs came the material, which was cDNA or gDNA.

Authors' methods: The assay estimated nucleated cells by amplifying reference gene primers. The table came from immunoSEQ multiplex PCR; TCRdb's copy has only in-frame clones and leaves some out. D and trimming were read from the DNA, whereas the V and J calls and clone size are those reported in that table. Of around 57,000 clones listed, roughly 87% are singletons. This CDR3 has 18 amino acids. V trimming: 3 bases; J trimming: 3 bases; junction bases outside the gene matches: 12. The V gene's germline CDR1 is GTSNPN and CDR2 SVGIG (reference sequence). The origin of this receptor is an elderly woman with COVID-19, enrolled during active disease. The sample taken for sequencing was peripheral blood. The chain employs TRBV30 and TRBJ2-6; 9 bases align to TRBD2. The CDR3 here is CAWRGMRAGGGGANVLTF. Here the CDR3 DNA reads TGTGCCTGGAGAGGGATGAGAGCGGGGGGAGGTGGGGCCAACGTCCTGACTTTC.